These 19 T cell receptor beta chains originate from one sample sequenced in a study of OX40 agonist ivuxolimab in advanced cancers. TCRdb's copy holds only in-frame clones and misses some; the assay was immunoSEQ multiplex PCR. The table has tens of thousands of clones, approximately 80% seen once. The sample in question was CD4+ or CD8+ T cells sorted from blood, obtained in a trial of the OX40 agonist ivuxolimab. The receptor set was obtained from an adult with an advanced solid tumor such as melanoma, head and neck, liver or kidney cancer.

The chain carries TRBV9 and TRBJ2-3; 10 nucleotides match TRBD2. V was clipped by 2 bases and J by 4 bases; unmatched bases: 7. The CDR3 sequence is 16 residues long. Germline CDR1 reads SGDLS; CDR2 reads YYNGEE. The CDR3 DNA reads as TGTGCCAGCAGCGTCCTAGCGGGAGTAGTTGCAGATACGCAGTATTTT. It yields the protein CASSVLAGVVADTQYF.

This rearrangement joins TRBV9 to TRBJ2-7; 12 bases align to TRBD2. The V segment lost 4 bases and the J segment 2 bases; nucleotides outside the gene matches: 7. The CDR3 runs 16 residues. Germline V lookup: CDR1 SGDLS, CDR2 YYNGEE. The CDR3 protein is CASSPWTSGDPYEQYF. The CDR3 region has the DNA TGTGCCAGCAGCCCCTGGACTAGCGGGGATCCCTACGAGCAGTACTTC.

This chain links TRBV9 with TRBJ2-1; 11 positions agree with TRBD2. Germline lookup yields CDR1 SGDLS and CDR2 YYNGEE. Unmatched junction bases numbered 2, after V lost 0 bases and J lost 3 bases. The CDR3 loop spans 16 amino acids. The chain's CDR3 is CASSVGGTSGYNEQFF. CDR3 in DNA: TGTGCCAGCAGCGTAGGAGGGACTAGCGGCTACAATGAGCAGTTCTTC.

The chain joins TRBV25-1 to TRBJ2-1; TRBD2 matches at 7 bases. The CDR3 sequence is 16 residues long. The germline gives CDR1 MGHDK, CDR2 SYGVNS. The trim removed 8 bases at V and 3 bases at J, leaving 13 bases unmatched. The CDR3 nucleotides read TGTGCCAGCCATGGGTTTCGGGGAGGGATCTACAATGAGCAGTTCTTC. Protein product: CASHGFRGGIYNEQFF. The full variable domain, in which reference TRBV25-1 and TRBJ2-1 provide the parts outside the CDR3, is EADIYQTPRYLVIGTGKKITLECSQTMGHDKMYWYQQDPGMELHLIHYSYGVNSTEKGDLSSESTVSRIRTEHFPLTLESARPSHTSQYLCASHGFRGGIYNEQFFGPGTRLTVL.

V is TRBV27 and J is TRBJ2-1; 9 nucleotides match TRBD2. V shed 7 bases and J 3 bases; nucleotides not matched to a gene: 4. CDR1 MNHEY and CDR2 SMNVEV come from the germline V gene (reference sequence). The CDR3 runs to 14 residues. The CDR3: CASNPSGNYNEQFF. CDR3 coding DNA: TGTGCCAGCAACCCTAGCGGGAACTACAATGAGCAGTTCTTC.

This chain uses TRBV7-9 with TRBJ2-3; TRBD2 matches 8 bases. The CDR3 spans 15 residues. The ends lost 5 bases at V and 4 bases at J; junction bases unmatched: 8. CDR1 and CDR2 (germline): SEHNR, FQNEAQ (reference sequence). The CDR3 reads CASSRSGSGADTQYF. In DNA form, the CDR3 reads TGTGCCAGCAGCCGGAGCGGGAGTGGTGCAGATACGCAGTATTTT.

In its sample, this clone is medium-sized. The chain combines TRBV6-5 with TRBJ2-7; D uncertain. Deletions cut 5 bases from V and 0 bases from J, with 8 bases between. Germline-derived CDR1 and CDR2 are MNHEY and SVGAGI. CDR3 length: 13 amino acids. This chain's CDR3 is CASSDALSYEQYF. In nucleotides, the CDR3 is TGTGCCAGCAGTGATGCCCTCTCCTACGAGCAGTACTTC.

J is TRBJ2-7 and V is TRBV6-6, with D tentatively TRBD1 or TRBD2 (5 bases each). CDR3 size: 13 residues. Trimming removed 7 bases from V and 6 bases from J, with 16 bases in between. In germline, CDR1 is MNHNY, CDR2 SVGAGI (reference sequence). CDR3 DNA: TGTGCCAGCACCCCCTCTTGGGGACGCGAGCAGTACTTC. Translating it yields CASTPSWGREQYF.

CDR3 bases: TGTGCCAGCGGGGCGGGAGGGTCCCACACAGATACGCAGTATTTT. Its translation: CASGAGGSHTDTQYF. V and J are TRBV28 and TRBJ2-3; the match to TRBD2 covers 9 bases. J was trimmed by 2 bases and V by 8 bases; bases with no gene match: 8. The CDR3 is 15 residues long. The germline CDR1 and CDR2 sequences are MDHEN and SYDVKM.

V usage is TRBV7-9 and J usage is TRBJ2-7; TRBD1 is a possible D gene (6 bases). The germline CDR1 and CDR2 sequences are SEHNR and FQNEAQ (reference sequence). The V gene lost 5 bases and the J gene lost 4 bases, with 18 bases spanning the gap. This CDR3 is 15 amino acids long. For the CDR3, the DNA is TGTGCCAGCAGCCCCAACAGGGTTGAAAGTTACGAGCAGTACTTC. Amino acids: CASSPNRVESYEQYF.

In nucleotides, the CDR3 is TGTGCCAGCAGCTTGGTTACAGGGCCTAACACTGAAGCTTTCTTT. Translating it yields CASSLVTGPNTEAFF. This sequence joins TRBV5-5 and TRBJ1-1; TRBD1 might be the D (6 bases). This CDR3 contains 15 residues. V dropped 0 bases and J dropped 2 bases, with 11 bases sitting between them. CDR1 SGHKS and CDR2 YYEKEE come from the germline V gene (reference sequence).

The rearrangement uses TRBV4-1 and TRBJ2-1, with TRBD2 as a possible D gene (5 bases). In germline, CDR1 is MGHRA, CDR2 YSYEKL. Deletions cut 4 bases from V and 1 base from J, with 8 bases between. This CDR3 region has 14 residues. DNA for the CDR3: TGCGCCAGCAGCCTCCCGGGATCCTACAATGAGCAGTTCTTC. Protein sequence: CASSLPGSYNEQFF.

V usage is TRBV2 and J usage is TRBJ2-2, with TRBD2 identical over 7 bases. V shed 0 bases and J 5 bases; nucleotides not matched to a gene: 6. Germline V gene data show CDR1 as SNHLY and CDR2 as FYNNEI. The CDR3 runs 16 residues. In DNA, the CDR3 is TGTGCCAGCAGTGAAGCATTGGCGGGAGTTACCGGGGAGCTGTTTTTT. Its translation is CASSEALAGVTGELFF.

CDR3 loop: CASSDSVGRPDTQYF. The CDR3 DNA sequence: TGTGCCAGCAGTGACTCGGTTGGGCGCCCAGATACGCAGTATTTT. The chain combines TRBV6-4 with TRBJ2-3; D gene unclear. With 0 bases removed from V and 4 bases from J, the gap between germline ends came to 11 bases. From germline, CDR1 is MRHNA and CDR2 SNTAGT. The CDR3 extends over 15 amino acids.

The chain employs TRBV15 and TRBJ1-1, with 7 bases that match TRBD1. The J segment lost 0 bases and the V segment lost 3 bases, leaving 1 base of the junction unmatched. Germline lookup yields CDR1 LNHNV and CDR2 YYDKDF (reference sequence). The CDR3 is 14 residues long. The CDR3 loop reads CATSSDRVNTEAFF. CDR3 DNA: TGTGCCACCAGCAGCGACAGGGTGAACACTGAAGCTTTCTTT.

The rearrangement uses TRBV7-9 and TRBJ2-4, with 9 bases that match TRBD1. The CDR3 length is 17 residues. Germline CDR1 is SEHNR and CDR2 is FQNEAQ (reference sequence). V was pared by 5 bases and J by 1 base, with 9 bases of the junction left unmatched. CDR3 DNA sequence: TGTGCCAGCAGCCCGGGACAGGGAGGGGTCGCCAAAAACATTCAGTACTTC. Translating it yields CASSPGQGGVAKNIQYF.

This chain links TRBV28 with TRBJ2-1; perhaps TRBD2 as D (6 bases). Germline CDR1 and CDR2: MDHEN and SYDVKM. This CDR3 is built from 16 residues. V was cut by 6 bases and J by 7 bases, with 22 bases left in between. The CDR3 bases are TGTGCCAGCAGCCGCCGGGCCGGGGTAGGGAGGAATGAGCAGTTCTTC. As protein: CASSRRAGVGRNEQFF. Supplemented by reference TRBV28 and TRBJ2-1, the full variable domain reads DVKVTQSSRYLVKRTGEKVFLECVQDMDHENMFWYRQDPGLGLRLIYFSYDVKMKEKGDIPEGYSVSREKKERFSLILESASTNQTSMYLCASSRRAGVGRNEQFFGPGTRLTVL.

The sample holds a few counts of this clone. The chain uses TRBV7-9 and TRBJ2-5; D may be TRBD1 or TRBD2 (5 bases each). With 1 base removed from V and 5 bases from J, the gap between germline ends came to 8 bases. From germline, CDR1 is SEHNR and CDR2 FQNEAQ (reference sequence). This CDR3 spans 13 amino acids. This CDR3 is CASSLDRRETQYF. CDR3 bases: TGTGCCAGCAGCTTAGACAGGAGGGAGACCCAGTACTTC.

CDR3 in amino acids: CASSLDGAQGQPQHF. CDR3 bases: TGTGCCAGCAGCCTTGATGGGGCTCAGGGACAGCCCCAGCATTTT. The chain combines TRBV7-6 with TRBJ1-5; D might be TRBD1 (5 bases). This CDR3 has 15 residues. Trimming removed 5 bases at V and 7 bases at J, with 18 bases between. Looked up from germline, CDR1 is SGHVS and CDR2 is FNYEAQ.